The source of this TCR beta chain is a study of cytomegalovirus exposure and HLA in healthy donors. Study-level information: According to later analysis, the same platform produced the roughly 120 validation and several hundred first-cohort repertoires.

The ends lost 5 bases at V and 1 base at J; junction bases unmatched: 4. Germline lookup yields CDR1 SGHVS and CDR2 FQNEAQ. This CDR3 is built from 14 residues. On this clone itself: What it recognizes is unknown.

Sequencing was performed with immunoSEQ multiplex PCR; in TCRdb, only in-frame clones are kept and a portion is missing. The table records about 50,000 clones, about 88% of them present only once. Findings and limits, study-wide: Many donors shared some public TCRs, even though most TCR sequences were rare. The investigators catalogued 160 or so TCR beta chains as cytomegalovirus-associated.

Sequenced: PBMCs. The V and J genes are TRBV7-8 and TRBJ2-5; 7 bases are a match to TRBD1. The clonotype comes from a woman in her twenties or thirties in good health and CMV-seronegative. The CDR3 sequence: CASSLGTVQETQYF. The DNA of the CDR3 is TGTGCCAGCAGCCTCGGGACAGTCCAAGAGACCCAGTACTTC.